The 22 T cell receptor beta chains reported below all come from one sample, sequenced in a study of T cell repertoires in cytomegalovirus infection. MiXCR was run by TCRdb on the reads, yielding one entry per CDR3 protein. This sample has some 350,000 distinct CDR3 sequences, with about 29% found just once. The antigens of these receptors remain unknown. The sequencing here drew on cultured PBMCs, taken from culture after CMV antigen stimulation. The receptors were sampled from a human donor in good health (CMV status not recorded). Some clones in this sample may be carry-over from other donors' samples.

In its sample, this clonotype was seen many times. The V and J genes are TRBV4-2 and TRBJ2-1; D may be TRBD2 (6 bases). CDR1 and CDR2 from the germline V gene are LGHNA and YNFKEQ. This CDR3 has 14 amino acids. The V gene lost 4 bases and the J gene lost 7 bases, with 14 bases spanning the gap. CDR3 protein: CASSPGIRGNEQFF. In DNA form, the CDR3 reads TGTGCCAGCAGCCCCGGTATCCGGGGGAATGAGCAGTTCTTC.

The rearrangement uses TRBV14 and TRBJ2-4, with D unclear. V was pared by 3 bases and J by 11 bases, with 11 bases between. This CDR3 is 12 amino acids long. CDR1 SGHDN and CDR2 FVKESK come from the germline V gene. CDR3: CASSQRVGFQYF. CDR3 nucleotides: TGTGCCAGCAGCCAGAGAGTGGGTTTTCAGTACTTC.

This clonotype has more than one count but fewer than ten. V and J are TRBV7-8 and TRBJ1-4; TRBD1 is a possible D gene (6 bases). Germline V lookup: CDR1 SGHVS, CDR2 FQNEAQ. The CDR3 totals 14 residues. The V end lost 6 bases, the J end lost 6 bases, and 14 bases lay between the germline ends. The CDR3 loop reads CASRVRRGDEKLFF. The CDR3 DNA sequence: TGTGCCAGCAGAGTTAGGAGGGGGGATGAAAAACTGTTTTTT.

This chain links TRBV2 with TRBJ1-6; D remains ambiguous. V lost 3 bases, J lost 8 bases, and 14 bases lay in between. The length of the CDR3 is 15 residues. Germline CDR1 SNHLY, CDR2 FYNNEI. CDR3 DNA: TGTGCCAGCAGTGAGCGGCAGGTACCCTATTCACCCCTCCACTTT. This translates into CASSERQVPYSPLHF.

The chain recombines TRBV4-1 with TRBJ2-3, with 7 bases matching TRBD2. In germline, CDR1 is MGHRA, CDR2 YSYEKL. CDR3 length: 16 amino acids. The J segment lost 2 bases and the V segment lost 4 bases, leaving 9 bases of the junction unmatched. The CDR3: CASSRRRGLTTDTQYF. DNA for the CDR3: TGCGCCAGCAGCCGAAGGAGGGGACTAACCACAGATACGCAGTATTTT.

The sample holds many counts of this clonotype. The V gene is TRBV7-2, the J gene TRBJ2-7; D unclear. The germline V gene encodes CDR1 SGHTA and CDR2 FQGNSA. Trimming removed 1 base from V and 3 bases from J, with 13 bases in between. This CDR3 is 15 amino acids long. The CDR3 is CASSLEANTFYEQYF. DNA for the CDR3: TGTGCCAGCAGCTTAGAGGCCAACACCTTCTACGAGCAGTACTTC.

This clonotype has only a few counts. The V and J genes are TRBV6-5 and TRBJ1-5, with 8 bases identical to TRBD1. Germline V gene lookup returns CDR1 MNHEY and CDR2 SVGAGI. The CDR3 runs to 18 residues. The ends lost 6 bases at V and 2 bases at J; junction bases unmatched: 15. CDR3 amino acids: CASSPRGQGARGNQPQHF. As DNA, the CDR3 is TGTGCCAGCAGCCCCAGGGGGCAGGGGGCTAGGGGCAATCAGCCCCAGCATTTT.

This clonotype has ten or more counts. This chain joins TRBV7-4 and TRBJ1-6; D is unresolved. This CDR3 contains 14 residues. Germline V gene sequence: CDR1 SGHVT, CDR2 SQSDAQ. V was pared by 3 bases and J by 12 bases, with 15 bases between. For the CDR3, the DNA is TGTGCCAGCAGCTTCGCTCTGTGGAGGTTACCCCTCCACTTT. Translation: CASSFALWRLPLHF.

The CDR3 here is CATSSGGEYNEQFF. CDR3 in DNA: TGTGCCACCTCTAGCGGGGGGGAATACAATGAGCAGTTCTTC. The V gene is TRBV10-3, the J gene TRBJ2-1, with TRBD2 identical over 12 bases. Per the germline V gene, CDR1 is ENHRY and CDR2 is SYGVKD. The CDR3 spans 14 residues. V shed 10 bases, J shed 4 bases, and the junction held 5 bases outside the gene matches.

This chain links TRBV12-3 or TRBV12-4 with TRBJ1-1, with D perhaps matching TRBD1 (5 bases). V dropped 4 bases and J dropped 3 bases, with 12 bases sitting between them. The CDR3 extends over 14 amino acids. DNA for the CDR3: TGTGCCAGCAGTTCCCGCGGGGCCCACACTGAAGCTTTCTTT. This translates into CASSSRGAHTEAFF.

This chain connects TRBV5-1 to TRBJ2-3, with D perhaps TRBD1 (6 bases). V was trimmed by 4 bases and J by 0 bases, leaving 12 bases between them. CDR1 and CDR2 from the germline V gene are SGHRS and YFSETQ. The length of the CDR3 is 15 residues. The CDR3 region is CASSQDSPSTDTQYF. The DNA of the CDR3 is TGCGCCAGCAGCCAGGACAGCCCTAGCACAGATACGCAGTATTTT.

This clonotype was counted a few times. The chain carries TRBV6-1 and TRBJ1-5; tentative D call: TRBD1 (5 bases). Germline-derived CDR1 and CDR2 are MNHNS and SASEGT. Trimming pared 7 bases from V and 1 base from J, leaving 14 bases between. The CDR3 spans 15 residues. CDR3 nucleotide sequence: TGTGCCAGCACCGATCAATGGGGGAGCAATCAGCCCCAGCATTTT. It specifies CASTDQWGSNQPQHF.

As to this clonotype: It may be a read error: a sequence one base away is much more abundant. The rearrangement joins TRBV7-3 to TRBJ2-5, with 10 bases identical to TRBD2. CDR1 is SGHTA, CDR2 FQGTGA, per germline. Trimming removed 2 bases from V and 2 bases from J; junction bases left unmatched: 17. There are 20 residues in the CDR3. The CDR3 reads CASSLPTVNATSGYQETQYF. CDR3 in DNA: TGTGCCAGCAGCTTACCGACAGTCAACGCGACTAGCGGGTATCAAGAGACCCAGTACTTC. Together with reference TRBV7-3 and TRBJ2-5, the CDR3 gives the full variable domain: GAGVSQTPSNKVTEKGKYVELRCDPISGHTALYWYRQSLGQGPEFLIYFQGTGAADDSGLPNDRFFAVRPEGSVSTLKIQRTERGDSAVYLCASSLPTVNATSGYQETQYFGPGTRLLVL.

The chain links TRBV5-1 to TRBJ1-1; TRBD1 might be the D (6 bases). Germline V gene sequence: CDR1 SGHRS, CDR2 YFSETQ. The CDR3 has 12 amino acids. Trimming left V 3 bases short and J 6 bases short, with 9 bases between. This CDR3 reads CASSYGQSEAFF. DNA for the CDR3: TGCGCCAGCAGCTATGGACAGTCTGAAGCTTTCTTT.

This clonotype was counted a few times. The V and J genes are TRBV12-3 or TRBV12-4 and TRBJ2-3; D gene uncertain. This CDR3 is 15 amino acids long. The V end was cut by 1 base, the J end by 0 bases, with 8 bases between. The CDR3 spells CASSLVGTSTDTQYF. DNA of the CDR3: TGTGCCAGCAGTTTAGTAGGAACTAGCACAGATACGCAGTATTTT.

This sequence joins TRBV6-7 and TRBJ1-5, with 8 positions matching TRBD1. TRBV6-7 carries the ORF label, with uncertain function. The CDR3 consists of 18 residues. The V and J ends lost 2 bases and 0 bases, in that order; junction bases with no gene match: 9. The DNA for the CDR3 is TGTGCCAGCAGTTACCTGGACAGGGAAAATTATAGCAATCAGCCCCAGCATTTT. The encoded protein is CASSYLDRENYSNQPQHF.

The rearrangement joins TRBV7-8 to TRBJ2-5; D unresolved. The germline V gene encodes CDR1 SGHVS and CDR2 FQNEAQ. The V end lost 11 bases, the J end lost 2 bases, and 9 bases lay between the germline ends. This CDR3 is 11 amino acids long. CDR3 amino acids: CAWTVQETQYF. The CDR3 DNA is TGTGCCTGGACCGTTCAAGAGACCCAGTACTTC.

This clonotype appeared a few times. The chain employs TRBV5-4 and TRBJ2-1; 8 nucleotides line up with TRBD1. Germline-derived CDR1 and CDR2 are SGHNT and YYREEE (reference sequence). The J segment lost 4 bases and the V segment lost 0 bases, leaving 6 bases of the junction unmatched. The CDR3 is 16 amino acids. The CDR3: CASSLDRGINYNEQFF. CDR3 sequence (DNA): TGTGCCAGCAGCTTGGACAGGGGGATAAATTACAATGAGCAGTTCTTC.

J is TRBJ1-6 and V is TRBV20-1, with TRBD1 as a possible D gene (6 bases). This CDR3 spans 16 amino acids. Deletions cut 1 base from V and 0 bases from J, with 10 bases between. CDR1 is DFQATT, CDR2 SNEGSKA, per germline (reference sequence). The CDR3 loop reads CSARVGRGSYNSPLHF. DNA for the CDR3: TGCAGTGCTAGAGTGGGCAGGGGCTCCTATAATTCACCCCTCCACTTT.

J is TRBJ2-5 and V is TRBV7-2; 8 bases line up with TRBD2. The CDR3 has 15 amino acids. J lost 5 bases, V lost 4 bases, and 9 bases had no gene match. CDR1 SGHTA and CDR2 FQGNSA come from the germline V gene. The CDR3 DNA reads TGTGCCAGCAGCTCCCAAGCGGGAGAGGGGGAGACCCAGTACTTC. This codes for CASSSQAGEGETQYF.

The V call is TRBV11-2, the J call TRBJ1-5; no firm D call. CDR1 SGHAT and CDR2 FQNNGV come from the germline V gene. The V end lost 4 bases, the J end lost 7 bases, and 14 bases lay between the germline ends. The CDR3 loop spans 14 amino acids. CDR3 bases: TGTGCCAGCAGCTCCGGACGGATCTACCAGCCCCAGCATTTT. Protein product: CASSSGRIYQPQHF.

This chain uses TRBV7-9 with TRBJ2-6; 10 bases agree with TRBD1. CDR1 SEHNR and CDR2 FQNEAQ come from the germline V gene (reference sequence). The CDR3 is made up of 19 amino acids. Unmatched junction bases numbered 6, after V lost 0 bases and J lost 1 base. DNA of the CDR3: TGTGCCAGCAGCTTAGCTTTGGGACAGGGGAGGTCTGGGGCCAACGTCCTGACTTTC. As protein: CASSLALGQGRSGANVLTF.